This T cell receptor (beta chain) was retrieved from a study of identical twins. Worth noting for this clonotype: Its target is unknown.

Findings of the study overall: Out-of-frame alpha sequences shared by twins showed excess low generation probability.

Addition of a universal primer site occurred through template switching, and cDNA carried unique molecular identifiers. MiXCR, run by TCRdb on the 5' RACE reads, gives a single entry per CDR3 protein. The table has 220,000 or so distinct CDR3 sequences, roughly 7% seen once; the top ten hold more than 3%. This CDR3 is built from 14 residues. CDR1 is LGHDT, CDR2 YNNKEL, per germline (reference sequence). With V trimmed by 3 bases and J by 2 bases, 3 bases remained unmatched. These data were also filed under a second study, of yellow fever vaccine responses in identical twins.

Specimen: memory (CD45RO+) T cells sorted from blood. V gene TRBV3-1 combines with J gene TRBJ1-1; TRBD1 matches at 7 bases. This clonotype originated in a woman aged 18-35 years in good health. The CDR3 loop reads CASSQGQFNTEAFF. CDR3 in DNA: TGTGCCAGCAGCCAGGGACAGTTTAACACTGAAGCTTTCTTT. The full variable domain, its missing parts supplied by reference TRBV3-1 and TRBJ1-1, is DTAVSQTPKYLVTQMGNDKSIKCEQNLGHDTMYWYKQDSKKFLKIMFSYNNKELIINETVPNRFSPKSPDKAHLNLHINSLELGDSAVYFCASSQGQFNTEAFFGQGTRLTVV.